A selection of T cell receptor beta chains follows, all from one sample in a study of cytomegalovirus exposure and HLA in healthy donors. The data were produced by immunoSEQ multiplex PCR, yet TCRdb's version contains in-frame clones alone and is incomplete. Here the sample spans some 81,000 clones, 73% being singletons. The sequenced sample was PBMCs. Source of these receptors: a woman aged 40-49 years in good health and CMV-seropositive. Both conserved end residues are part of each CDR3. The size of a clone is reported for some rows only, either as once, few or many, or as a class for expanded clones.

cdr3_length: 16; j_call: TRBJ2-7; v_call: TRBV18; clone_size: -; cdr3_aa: CASSPLAGGASYEQYF
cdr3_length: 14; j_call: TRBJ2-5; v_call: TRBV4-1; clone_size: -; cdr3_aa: CASSTQGGRETQYF
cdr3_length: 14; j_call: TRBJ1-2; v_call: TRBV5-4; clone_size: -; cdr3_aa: CASQPTGSPYGYTF
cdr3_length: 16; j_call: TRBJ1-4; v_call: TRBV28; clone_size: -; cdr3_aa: CASSSPFAGENEKLFF
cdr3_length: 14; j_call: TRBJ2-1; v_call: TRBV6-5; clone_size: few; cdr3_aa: CASSFGTSGNEQFF
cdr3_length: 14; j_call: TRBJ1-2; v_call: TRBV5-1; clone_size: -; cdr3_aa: CASSLGTNYRGYTF
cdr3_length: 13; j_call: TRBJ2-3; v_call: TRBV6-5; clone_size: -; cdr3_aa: CASSYLKRDTQYF
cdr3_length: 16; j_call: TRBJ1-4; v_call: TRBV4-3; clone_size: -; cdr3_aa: CASSRGDGTTNEKLFF
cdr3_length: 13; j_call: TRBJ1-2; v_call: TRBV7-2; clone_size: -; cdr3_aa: CASSLRQVYGYTF
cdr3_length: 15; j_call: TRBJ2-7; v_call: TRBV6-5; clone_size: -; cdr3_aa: CASSYRRTGTYEQYF
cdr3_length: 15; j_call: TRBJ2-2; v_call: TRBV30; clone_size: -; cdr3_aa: CAFKTGTGDTGELFF
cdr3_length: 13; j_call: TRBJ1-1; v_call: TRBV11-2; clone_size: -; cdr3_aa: CASSPTVNTEAFF
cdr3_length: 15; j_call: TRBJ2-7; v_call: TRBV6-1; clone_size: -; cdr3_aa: CASSKGQGATYEQYF
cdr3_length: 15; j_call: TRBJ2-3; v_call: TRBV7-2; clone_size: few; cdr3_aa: CASINSGRAWDTQYF
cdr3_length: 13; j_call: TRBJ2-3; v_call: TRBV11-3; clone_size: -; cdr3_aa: CASSPASADTQYF
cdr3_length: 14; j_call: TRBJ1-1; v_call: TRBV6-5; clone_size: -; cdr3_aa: CASSYDSPNTEAFF
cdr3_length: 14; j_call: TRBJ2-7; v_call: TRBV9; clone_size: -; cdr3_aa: CASSVGGGGYEQYF
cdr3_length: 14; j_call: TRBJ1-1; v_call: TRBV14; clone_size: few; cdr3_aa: CASSQDLAGSEAFF
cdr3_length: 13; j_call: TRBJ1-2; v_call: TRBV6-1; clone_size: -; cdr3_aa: CASSGQTNYGYTF
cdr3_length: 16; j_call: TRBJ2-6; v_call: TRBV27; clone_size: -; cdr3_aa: CASSLRVISGANVLTF
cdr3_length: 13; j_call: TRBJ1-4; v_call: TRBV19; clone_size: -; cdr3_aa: CASSIGGTEKLFF
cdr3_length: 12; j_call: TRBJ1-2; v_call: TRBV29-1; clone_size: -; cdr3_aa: CSVDGGYYGYTF
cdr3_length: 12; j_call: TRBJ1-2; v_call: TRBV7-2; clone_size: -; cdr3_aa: CASSFNSYGYTF
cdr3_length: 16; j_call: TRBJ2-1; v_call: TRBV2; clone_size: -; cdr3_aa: CASSEGLAVTYNEQFF
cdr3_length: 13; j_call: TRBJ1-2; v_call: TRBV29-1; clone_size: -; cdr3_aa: CSVDIQGADGYTF
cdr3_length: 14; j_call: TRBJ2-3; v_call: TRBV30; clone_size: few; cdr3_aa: CAWSLAGSTDTQYF
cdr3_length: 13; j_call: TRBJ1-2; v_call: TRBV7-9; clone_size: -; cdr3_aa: CASSPSIGEGYTF
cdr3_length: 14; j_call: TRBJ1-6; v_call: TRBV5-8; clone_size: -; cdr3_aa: CASSLGSGVSPLHF
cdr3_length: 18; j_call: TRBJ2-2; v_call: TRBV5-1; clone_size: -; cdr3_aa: CASSLGRDRGSNTGELFF
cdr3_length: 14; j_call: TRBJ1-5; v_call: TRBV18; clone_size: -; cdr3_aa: CASSLGGMVKPQHF
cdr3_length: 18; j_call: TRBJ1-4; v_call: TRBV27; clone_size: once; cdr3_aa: CASSPDGQGAATNEKLFF
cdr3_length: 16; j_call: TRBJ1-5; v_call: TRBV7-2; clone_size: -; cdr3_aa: CASSVAGQGVFQPQHF
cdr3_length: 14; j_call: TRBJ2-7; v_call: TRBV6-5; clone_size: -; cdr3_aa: CASSRGQGGNEQYF
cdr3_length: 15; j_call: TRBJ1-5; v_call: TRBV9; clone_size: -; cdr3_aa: CASSVPGTVDQPQHF
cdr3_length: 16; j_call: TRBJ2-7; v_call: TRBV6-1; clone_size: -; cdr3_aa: CASSEVLIGRGIEQYF
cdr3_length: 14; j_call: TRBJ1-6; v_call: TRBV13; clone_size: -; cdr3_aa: CASSFGGDNSPLHF
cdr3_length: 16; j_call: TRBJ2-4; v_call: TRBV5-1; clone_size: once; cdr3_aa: CASTPQARFGKNIQYF
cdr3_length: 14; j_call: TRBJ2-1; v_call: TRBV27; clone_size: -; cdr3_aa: CASSDRGSYNEQFF
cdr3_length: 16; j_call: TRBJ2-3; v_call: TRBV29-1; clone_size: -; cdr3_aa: CSVQLAGGRSTDTQYF
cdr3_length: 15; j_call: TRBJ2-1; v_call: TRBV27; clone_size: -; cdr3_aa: CASSLTGGGYNEQFF
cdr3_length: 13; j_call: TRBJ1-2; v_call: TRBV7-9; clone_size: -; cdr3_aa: CASGSSEGDGYTF
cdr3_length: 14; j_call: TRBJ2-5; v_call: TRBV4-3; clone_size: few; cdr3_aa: CASSQELAQETQYF
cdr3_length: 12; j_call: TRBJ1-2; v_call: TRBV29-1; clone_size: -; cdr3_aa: CSVRTGPYGYTF
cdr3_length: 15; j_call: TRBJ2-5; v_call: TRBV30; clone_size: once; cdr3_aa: CAWRKSGGGQETQYF
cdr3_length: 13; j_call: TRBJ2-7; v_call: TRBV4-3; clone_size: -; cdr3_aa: CASSQEQGRKQYF
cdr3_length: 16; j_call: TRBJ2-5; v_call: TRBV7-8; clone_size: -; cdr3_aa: CASSLGRAGAQETQYF
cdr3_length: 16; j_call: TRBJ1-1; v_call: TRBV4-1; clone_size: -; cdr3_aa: CASSQGREIMNTEAFF
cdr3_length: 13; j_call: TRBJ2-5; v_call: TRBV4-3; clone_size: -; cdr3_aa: CASSQGRWETQYF
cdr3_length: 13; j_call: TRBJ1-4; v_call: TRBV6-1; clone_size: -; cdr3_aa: CASRDRVDEKLFF
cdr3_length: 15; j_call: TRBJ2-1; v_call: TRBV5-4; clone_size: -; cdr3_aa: CASSKDPGIYNEQFF
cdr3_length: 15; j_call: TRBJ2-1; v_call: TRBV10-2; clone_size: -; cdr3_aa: CASSVGTSGNNEQFF
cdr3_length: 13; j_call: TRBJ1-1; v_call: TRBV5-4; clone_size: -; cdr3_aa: CASSGQRFTEAFF
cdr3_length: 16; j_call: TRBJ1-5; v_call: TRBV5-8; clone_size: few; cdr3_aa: CASSSWGQGVGQPQHF
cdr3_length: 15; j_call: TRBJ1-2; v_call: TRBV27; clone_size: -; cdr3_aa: CASSGTGEERYGYTF
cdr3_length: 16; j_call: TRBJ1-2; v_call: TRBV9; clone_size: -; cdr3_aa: CASSVAPGVANYGYTF
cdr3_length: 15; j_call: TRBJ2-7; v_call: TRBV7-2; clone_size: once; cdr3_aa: CASSFADRVFSEQYF
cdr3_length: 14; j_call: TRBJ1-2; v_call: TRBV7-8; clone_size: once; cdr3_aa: CASSPRVADYGYTF
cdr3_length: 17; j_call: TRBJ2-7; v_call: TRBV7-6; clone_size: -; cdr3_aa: CASSFLVSGTGYYEQYF